This TCR beta chain is drawn from a study of PD-L1 blockade in urothelial cancer. Study as a whole: Between 0 and 3 chemotherapy regimens preceded treatment for each patient. At 3 weeks after treatment start (second dose) and again at 6 weeks, blood was analyzed.

TCRdb's table, derived via immunoSEQ multiplex PCR, lists solely in-frame clones and lacks some. Among some 120,000 clones, 75% to 95% were seen once, and the ten largest hold 3% to 4.5%. The J segment lost 1 base and the V segment lost 0 bases, leaving 3 bases of the junction unmatched. CDR1 and CDR2 from the germline V gene are SGHRS and YFSETQ. This CDR3 region has 18 residues. Time point denoted: peripheral blood 6 weeks after treatment start. The sample in question was PBMCs, obtained around atezolizumab (anti-PD-L1) treatment. This chain joins TRBV5-1 and TRBJ1-6; 11 bases are shared with TRBD1. This TCR came from a man between 60 and 70 years old with urothelial cancer. The CDR3 spells CASSLEGQGASYNSPLHF. CDR3 nucleotides: TGCGCCAGCAGCTTGGAAGGACAGGGGGCTTCCTATAATTCACCCCTCCACTTT. Full variable domain (missing parts from reference TRBV5-1 and TRBJ1-6): KAGVTQTPRYLIKTRGQQVTLSCSPISGHRSVSWYQQTPGQGLQFLFEYFSETQRNKGNFPGRFSGRQFSNSRSEMNVSTLELGDSALYLCASSLEGQGASYNSPLHFGNGTRLTVT.